The rows below give T cell receptor beta chains drawn from one sample of a study of shared clonotypes between healthy human individuals. Profiling relied on immunoSEQ multiplex PCR, and the TCRdb table lists in-frame clones only, not all of them. This table holds 2 million to 2.5 million clones, 90% to 95% found once. What was sequenced was naive CD4+ T cells from PBMCs. The receptors stem from a young man in good health. Some clones in this sample may be carry-over from other donors' samples. CDR3s include the opening cysteine and the closing phenylalanine or tryptophan. D genes are given only for firm matches.

D	V	J	CDR3	DNA
TRBD2	TRBV11-3	TRBJ2-4	CASSPGGTKNIQYF	TGTGCCAGCAGCCCCGGGGGGACCAAAAACATTCAGTACTTC
TRBD2	TRBV5-5	TRBJ2-7	CASSRPLGTSSSYEQYF	TGTGCCAGCAGCCGACCGCTCGGGACTAGCAGCTCCTACGAGCAGTACTTC
TRBD2	TRBV7-8	TRBJ2-1	CASSLTSGHNEQFF	TGTGCCAGCAGCTTGACTAGCGGTCACAATGAGCAGTTCTTC
TRBD2	TRBV9	TRBJ2-3	CASSPRTSLDTQYF	TGTGCCAGCAGCCCGCGGACTAGCCTCGATACGCAGTATTTT
TRBD2	TRBV11-3	TRBJ2-7	CASSPGLAGNYEQYF	TGTGCCAGCAGCCCGGGACTAGCGGGAAACTACGAGCAGTACTTC
.	TRBV19	TRBJ2-3	CASQDRGQGNTDTQYF	TGTGCCAGCCAGGACCGGGGACAAGGTAACACAGATACGCAGTATTTT
.	TRBV2	TRBJ1-1	CASTWGSEAFF	TGTGCCAGCACTTGGGGCAGTGAAGCTTTCTTT
.	TRBV21-1	TRBJ2-2	CASSRVSGRLNTGELFF	TGTGCCAGCAGCAGGGTTAGCGGGAGGTTGAACACCGGGGAGCTGTTTTTT
TRBD1	TRBV7-9	TRBJ1-2	CASSLIVDRGYGYTF	TGTGCCAGCAGCTTAATTGTAGACAGGGGCTATGGCTACACCTTC
TRBD1	TRBV28	TRBJ1-4	CAGSQDREEKLFF	TGTGCCGGCTCTCAGGACAGGGAAGAAAAACTGTTTTTT
TRBD1	TRBV27	TRBJ2-3	CASSTRQGTDTQYF	TGTGCCAGCAGTACGCGACAGGGTACAGATACGCAGTATTTT
.	TRBV19	TRBJ1-3	CASSQQRNSGNTIYF	TGTGCCAGTAGCCAACAGCGTAACTCTGGAAACACCATATATTTT
.	TRBV15	TRBJ2-7	CATSRDSYSYEQYF	TGTGCCACCAGCAGGGACAGTTATTCCTACGAGCAGTACTTC
.	TRBV27	TRBJ1-4	CASSKRLNEKLFF	TGTGCCAGCTCGAAGAGGCTTAATGAAAAACTGTTTTTT
.	TRBV5-1	TRBJ1-2	CASSGAGTSYGYTF	TGCGCCAGCAGCGGGGCCGGGACATCTTATGGCTACACCTTC
.	TRBV6-6	TRBJ1-1	CASSYEGDTMEAFF	TGTGCCAGCAGTTACGAAGGGGATACCATGGAAGCTTTCTTT
.	TRBV5-1	TRBJ2-3	CASSLGFTDTQYF	TGCGCCAGCAGCTTGGGATTCACAGATACGCAGTATTTT
TRBD1	TRBV5-8	TRBJ2-1	CASSRQGRMYNEQFF	TGTGCCAGCAGCCGACAGGGTAGGATGTATAATGAGCAGTTCTTC
.	TRBV28	TRBJ2-1	CASSMADEQFF	TGTGCCAGCAGTATGGCTGATGAGCAGTTCTTC
TRBD1	TRBV6-1	TRBJ2-1	CASRPQGASYNEQFF	TGTGCCAGCAGGCCTCAGGGGGCGTCCTACAATGAGCAGTTCTTC
TRBD1	TRBV27	TRBJ1-5	CASSRGQGVNQPQHF	TGTGCCAGCTCACGGGGACAGGGAGTCAATCAGCCCCAGCATTTT
TRBD2	TRBV4-2	TRBJ2-1	CASSPLHGGSSYNEQFF	TGTGCCAGCAGCCCTCTCCATGGCGGGAGCTCCTACAATGAGCAGTTCTTC
.	TRBV30	TRBJ1-1	CAWSVGGASTEAFF	TGTGCCTGGAGTGTGGGGGGGGCGAGCACTGAAGCTTTCTTT
TRBD1	TRBV15	TRBJ1-1	CATSKGARTEAFF	TGTGCCACCAGCAAGGGGGCGCGGACTGAAGCTTTCTTT
TRBD1	TRBV10-2	TRBJ2-7	CASSPNRPGTGDEQYF	TGCGCCAGCAGTCCTAACCGGCCCGGGACAGGGGACGAGCAGTACTTC
.	TRBV27	TRBJ1-2	CASSRDKLNYGYTF	TGTGCCAGCAGCCGGGACAAACTGAACTATGGCTACACCTTC
TRBD2	TRBV7-2	TRBJ2-7	CASSLASGKYEQYF	TGTGCCAGCAGTCTTGCGAGCGGGAAGTACGAGCAGTACTTC
.	TRBV9	TRBJ2-2	CASSVAPGELFF	TGTGCCAGCAGCGTAGCACCCGGGGAGCTGTTTTTT
TRBD1	TRBV30	TRBJ1-2	CAWGKQGHYGYTF	TGTGCCTGGGGAAAACAGGGGCACTATGGCTACACCTTC
.	TRBV28	TRBJ1-5	CASSPIYQPQHF	TGTGCCAGCAGTCCGATCTATCAGCCCCAGCATTTT
TRBD2	TRBV7-2	TRBJ2-1	CASSSPSSSGKGYNEQFF	TGTGCCAGCAGCTCCCCCTCCTCTAGCGGGAAGGGCTACAATGAGCAGTTCTTC
.	TRBV15	TRBJ2-1	CATSRRLAGYNEQFF	TGTGCCACCAGCAGAAGACTGGCGGGATACAATGAGCAGTTCTTC
TRBD1	TRBV5-1	TRBJ1-1	CASSSGEGGLNTEAFF	TGCGCCAGCAGCTCAGGGGAAGGGGGCTTGAACACTGAAGCTTTCTTT
.	TRBV19	TRBJ2-3	CASSTGATDTQYF	TGTGCCAGTAGTACAGGGGCCACAGATACGCAGTATTTT
.	TRBV27	TRBJ1-2	CASSPFRDYGYTF	TGTGCCAGCAGCCCCTTCCGGGACTATGGCTACACCTTC
.	TRBV28	TRBJ2-7	CASSSPGSPHRPYEQYF	TGTGCCAGCAGTTCCCCGGGGTCGCCCCACAGGCCCTACGAGCAGTACTTC
TRBD1	TRBV4-2	TRBJ2-4	CASSQDRTGVQNIQYF	TGTGCCAGCAGCCAAGACCGAACAGGGGTACAAAACATTCAGTACTTC